One sample yielded the 25 T cell receptor beta chains listed below, sequenced in a study of blood T cell repertoires in COVID-19. The protocol was immunoSEQ multiplex PCR, while the TCRdb copy is restricted to in-frame clones and leaves out a portion. The data hold 150,000 to 200,000 clones, with roughly 80% observed a single time. The sample taken for sequencing was PBMCs or T cells enriched from blood (not recorded which). Receptors were obtained from a woman aged 60 to 75 with acute COVID-19.

The chain combines TRBV3-1 (or the pseudogene TRBV3-2) with TRBJ1-2; 9 positions match TRBD1. The trim removed 4 bases at V and 6 bases at J, leaving 3 bases unmatched. Germline loops: CDR1 LGHDT, CDR2 YNNKEL (reference sequence). The CDR3 contains 13 residues. CDR3: CASSPGTGNGYTF. The CDR3 coding sequence is TGTGCCAGCAGCCCGGGGACAGGGAATGGCTACACCTTC.

This clone has just one count. The chain combines TRBV6-2 or TRBV6-3 with TRBJ1-2; D gene uncertain. V lost 4 bases and J 6 bases, leaving 15 bases between the germline ends. This CDR3 contains 14 residues. From germline, CDR1 is MNHEY and CDR2 SVGEGT. The CDR3 region has the DNA TGTGCCAGCAGTTTCCAACTGTCCCCCCATGGCTACACCTTC. It translates to CASSFQLSPHGYTF.

The V call is TRBV30, the J call TRBJ1-1; 7 nucleotides match TRBD1. Unmatched junction bases numbered 5, after V lost 3 bases and J lost 4 bases. The length of the CDR3 is 13 residues. Germline CDR1 and CDR2: GTSNPN and SVGIG (reference sequence). CDR3 DNA: TGTGCCTGGAGCGAAGACAGGGTCACTGAAGCTTTCTTT. Its translation: CAWSEDRVTEAFF.

This clone came up once. CDR3 in DNA: TGTGCCAGCTCACCAAAAGGGGAGGTCACTGAAGCTTTCTTT. Protein product: CASSPKGEVTEAFF. V is TRBV18 and J is TRBJ1-1; a weak D match, TRBD1 (5 bases). V shed 2 bases and J shed 4 bases, with 11 bases lying between them. CDR1 and CDR2 (germline): KGHSH, LQKENI. The CDR3 contains 14 residues.

The chain links TRBV7-2 to TRBJ2-7, with TRBD2 matching over 11 bases. Germline V gives CDR1 SGHTA, CDR2 FQGNSA. V shed 5 bases, J shed 3 bases, and the junction held 3 bases outside the gene matches. This CDR3 comprises 14 residues. CDR3 in amino acids: CASSRGTSGYEQYF. The CDR3 DNA sequence: TGTGCCAGCAGCAGGGGGACTAGCGGCTACGAGCAGTACTTC.

The chain has TRBV4-3 and TRBJ2-7; possible D gene TRBD1, 6 bases. This CDR3 is built from 16 residues. Germline V lookup: CDR1 LGHNA, CDR2 YSLEER. V lost 4 bases and J lost 1, with 17 bases in between. Here the CDR3 reads CASSRDITGSSYEQYF. DNA of the CDR3: TGCGCCAGCAGCCGGGATATAACAGGGTCATCCTACGAGCAGTACTTC.

The chain carries TRBV9 and TRBJ1-1; 7 positions match TRBD1. Germline trimming cut 0 bases from V and 5 bases from J; bases unmatched to any gene: 7. CDR1 is SGDLS and CDR2 is YYNGEE in the germline V gene. The CDR3 length is 15 residues. For the CDR3, the DNA is TGTGCCAGCAGCGTAGACCCCCACAGGGGAACTGAAGCTTTCTTT. Encoded protein: CASSVDPHRGTEAFF.

The chain joins TRBV5-5 to TRBJ2-1; the match to TRBD1 covers 7 bases. The CDR3 spans 16 residues. V gave up 0 bases and J gave up 6 bases; unmatched junction bases: 9. Germline CDR1 and CDR2: SGHKS and YYEKEE (reference sequence). CDR3 amino acids: CASSLVLDRAGNEQFF. CDR3 sequence (DNA): TGTGCCAGCAGCTTGGTACTTGACAGGGCGGGCAATGAGCAGTTCTTC.

This clone was seen just once. This chain links TRBV19 with TRBJ2-2; 12 nucleotides align to TRBD2. The V gene's germline CDR1 is LNHDA and CDR2 SQIVND (reference sequence). The length of the CDR3 is 13 residues. V shed 8 bases and J 6 bases; nucleotides not matched to a gene: 1. CDR3: CASSSGRAGELFF. The DNA of the CDR3 is TGTGCCAGTTCTAGCGGGAGGGCCGGGGAGCTGTTTTTT.

The rearrangement joins TRBV6-5 to TRBJ2-5; 7 bases are shared with TRBD1. The CDR3 is 15 residues long. Germline-derived CDR1 and CDR2 are MNHEY and SVGAGI. V lost 6 bases to trimming and J lost 0 bases; unmatched junction nucleotides: 7. CDR3 sequence (DNA): TGTGCCAGCAGCTCAGGGGGTTGGTACCAAGAGACCCAGTACTTC. Protein sequence: CASSSGGWYQETQYF.

The V call is TRBV6-2 or TRBV6-3, the J call TRBJ1-1; TRBD1 is a possible D gene (5 bases). The germline CDR1 and CDR2 sequences are MNHEY and SVGEGT. The CDR3 contains 13 residues. V lost 6 bases, J lost 5 bases, and 13 bases lay in between. DNA of the CDR3: TGTGCCAGCAGCAGGGTTTCGGGGACTGAAGCTTTCTTT. Amino acid sequence: CASSRVSGTEAFF.

This sequence joins TRBV6-2 or TRBV6-3 and TRBJ1-2, with D perhaps TRBD1 (6 bases). V was pared by 6 bases and J by 0 bases, with 11 bases between. The CDR3 is 14 amino acids. CDR1 MNHEY and CDR2 SVGEGT come from the germline V gene. The CDR3 region is CASSQGRTNYGYTF. CDR3 in DNA: TGTGCCAGCAGCCAGGGGAGGACTAACTATGGCTACACCTTC.

This rearrangement joins TRBV29-1 to TRBJ1-1, with D uncertain. The CDR3 length is 13 residues. V lost 7 bases and J lost 1, with 13 bases in between. CDR1 is SQVTM, CDR2 ANQGSEA, per germline. DNA of the CDR3: TGCAGCGCTGGAAGAGGAGAGAACACTGAAGCTTTCTTT. It yields the protein CSAGRGENTEAFF.

The rearrangement joins TRBV6-1 to TRBJ1-1; 7 bases line up with TRBD1. The germline V gene encodes CDR1 MNHNS and CDR2 SASEGT. J lost 4 bases, V lost 5 bases, and 10 bases had no gene match. CDR3 length: 15 residues. This CDR3 reads CASSHRTGSSTEAFF. The CDR3 DNA follows: TGTGCCAGCAGTCACCGGACAGGCTCGTCCACTGAAGCTTTCTTT.

The rearrangement links TRBV5-4 to TRBJ1-2; weak D call: TRBD1 (5 bases). V was clipped by 1 base and J by 0 bases, with 10 bases between them. This CDR3 comprises 15 residues. Germline CDR1 reads SGHNT; CDR2 reads YYREEE (reference sequence). The CDR3 region is CASSLYTGSNYGYTF. The DNA of the CDR3 is TGTGCCAGCAGCTTGTATACAGGATCTAACTATGGCTACACCTTC.

The gene calls are TRBV5-6 and TRBJ2-1; perhaps TRBD2 as D (7 bases). The germline gives CDR1 SGHDT, CDR2 YYEEEE. The ends were cut back, 5 bases at V and 5 bases at J, with 14 bases in the middle. The CDR3 is made up of 14 amino acids. Here the CDR3 reads CASRGRGRDNEQFF. The DNA of the CDR3 is TGTGCCAGCAGGGGGCGGGGGCGCGACAATGAGCAGTTCTTC.

The chain carries TRBV7-2 and TRBJ2-3; no definite D call. This CDR3 contains 12 residues. Per the germline V gene, CDR1 is SGHTA and CDR2 is FQGNSA. Trimming cost V 4 bases and J 2 bases, with 4 bases left between them. The CDR3 sequence: CASSSVTDTQYF. CDR3 DNA: TGTGCCAGCAGCTCTGTCACAGATACGCAGTATTTT. The full variable domain, with the rest looked up from reference TRBV7-2 and TRBJ2-3, is GAGVSQSPSNKVTEKGKDVELRCDPISGHTALYWYRQSLGQGLEFLIYFQGNSAPDKSGLPSDRFSAERTGGSVSTLTIQRTQQEDSAVYLCASSSVTDTQYFGPGTRLTVL.

The chain recombines TRBV7-9 with TRBJ2-5; 9 bases agree with TRBD1. The length of the CDR3 is 16 residues. Germline CDR1 SEHNR, CDR2 FQNEAQ (reference sequence). After removal of 5 bases from V and 3 bases from J, the junction contained 10 bases not matched to a gene. The CDR3 sequence: CASSPGTGLLKETQYF. The CDR3, as DNA: TGTGCCAGCAGCCCCGGGACAGGGCTGTTAAAAGAGACCCAGTACTTC.

The rearrangement links TRBV12-3 or TRBV12-4 to TRBJ2-5, with unresolved D. V was trimmed by 6 bases and J by 2 bases, leaving 4 bases between them. The CDR3 spans 11 residues. CDR3 sequence reads: CASREQETQYF. DNA for the CDR3: TGTGCCAGCAGGGAGCAAGAGACCCAGTACTTC.

V usage is TRBV18 and J usage is TRBJ2-3; the match to TRBD2 covers 10 bases. V lost 0 bases and J lost 2; bases outside the gene matches: 2. The CDR3 runs to 16 residues. Germline lookup yields CDR1 KGHSH and CDR2 LQKENI. This CDR3 reads CASSPPLAGNTDTQYF. In DNA, the CDR3 is TGTGCCAGCTCACCACCACTAGCGGGGAACACAGATACGCAGTATTTT.

J is TRBJ1-6 and V is TRBV27; the D gene is possibly TRBD1 (5 bases). This CDR3 contains 16 residues. Trimming removed 5 bases from V and 5 bases from J, with 16 bases in between. Germline CDR1 reads MNHEY; CDR2 reads SMNVEV (reference sequence). The CDR3 DNA is TGTGCCAGCAGTCCACTGGGGCGGGGCCATAATTCACCCCTCCACTTT. Translating gives CASSPLGRGHNSPLHF.

A note on this clone: Relative to the germline gene, one junction end is altered; a read error may explain this. The chain links TRBV7-8 to TRBJ2-1; 8 nucleotides line up with TRBD2. CDR1 SGHVS and CDR2 FQNEAQ come from the germline V gene. The CDR3 sequence is 16 residues long. The CDR3 here is CASTLLAGGSYNEQFF. The CDR3 nucleotides are TGTGCCAGCACCTTATTGGCGGGAGGCTCCTACAATGAGCAGTTCTTC.

This clone came up once. V is TRBV7-2 and J is TRBJ2-3, with 8 positions matching TRBD1. Trimming cost V 4 bases and J 3 bases; bases outside gene matches: 3. The CDR3 totals 14 residues. Germline V gene sequence: CDR1 SGHTA, CDR2 FQGNSA. This CDR3 reads CASSSRGRTDTQYF. For the CDR3, the DNA is TGTGCCAGCAGCTCCAGGGGGCGGACAGATACGCAGTATTTT.

The genes are TRBV11-2 and TRBJ2-1; D may be TRBD2 (5 bases). The CDR3 is made up of 15 amino acids. V was clipped by 0 bases and J by 2 bases, with 8 bases between them. Germline CDR1 SGHAT, CDR2 FQNNGV. Written as DNA, the CDR3 is TGTGCCAGCAGCTTAGAGAGGGATACCTACAATGAGCAGTTCTTC. Its translation: CASSLERDTYNEQFF.

This sequence joins TRBV3-1 (or the pseudogene TRBV3-2) and TRBJ2-1, with 13 bases aligning to TRBD2. Germline CDR1 and CDR2: LGHDT and YNNKEL (reference sequence). There are 16 residues in the CDR3. V trimming: 4 bases; J trimming: 8 bases; junction bases outside the gene matches: 8. The CDR3 is CASSPQLAGGRYEQFF. CDR3 sequence (DNA): TGTGCCAGCAGCCCCCAACTAGCGGGGGGGCGATATGAGCAGTTCTTC.